This T cell receptor beta chain was recorded in a study of blood T cell repertoires in COVID-19. Study in general: Collection of acute and convalescent COVID-19 samples took place in the United States, Italy and Spain.

Grouping used clinical history reported by participants in a survey and questionnaire. The CDR3 covers 15 residues. CDR1 is ENHRY and CDR2 is SYGVKD in the germline V gene. V was shortened by 3 bases and J by 3 bases, with 14 bases between the two germline ends. TCRdb's copy holds only in-frame clones and misses some; the assay was immunoSEQ multiplex PCR. The data hold approximately 230,000 clones, with 65% to 90% observed a single time. The chain links TRBV10-3 to TRBJ1-1; D perhaps matches TRBD1 (6 bases). The clonotype comes from a man in his late teens or twenties who had recovered from COVID-19. Specimen: PBMCs or T cells enriched from blood (not recorded which). CDR3 protein: CAISENRDLDTEAFF. In nucleotides, the CDR3 is TGTGCCATCAGTGAAAACAGGGATTTGGACACTGAAGCTTTCTTT.